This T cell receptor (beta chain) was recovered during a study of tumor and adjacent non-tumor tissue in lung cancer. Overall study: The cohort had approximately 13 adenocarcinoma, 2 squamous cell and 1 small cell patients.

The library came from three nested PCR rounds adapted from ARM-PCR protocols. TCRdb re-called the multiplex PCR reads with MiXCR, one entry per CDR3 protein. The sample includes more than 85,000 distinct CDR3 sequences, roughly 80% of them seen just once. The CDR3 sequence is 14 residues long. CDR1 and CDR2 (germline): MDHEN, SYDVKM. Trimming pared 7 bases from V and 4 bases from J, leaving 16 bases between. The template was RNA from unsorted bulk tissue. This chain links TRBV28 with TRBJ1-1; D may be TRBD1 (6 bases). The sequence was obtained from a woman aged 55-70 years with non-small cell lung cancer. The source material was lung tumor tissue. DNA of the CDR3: TGTGCCAGCAATTCTAGGGGGGGGGGCACTGAAGCTTTCTTT. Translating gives CASNSRGGGTEAFF.